This TCR beta chain was identified during a study of blood T cells in healthy people across ages. The study's findings and limits: Across samples, TCR beta diversity tracked strongly with naive T cell percentage.

The second PCR ran roughly 7 to 11 cycles with a sample-barcoded 5' primer and J-beta primers. TCRdb analysed the 5' RACE reads with MiXCR anew, one entry per CDR3 protein. The table has about 780,000 distinct CDR3 sequences, around a quarter seen once; the top ten hold about 2.9%. In the case of this clonotype: The antigen remains undetermined.

The CDR3 contains 14 residues. The V and J ends lost 2 bases and 6 bases, in that order; junction bases with no gene match: 6. Germline-derived CDR1 and CDR2 are ENHRY and SYGVKD. The same data also contributed to another study, on T cells of mothers and their children.

This clonotype originated in a boy younger than 18 in good health. This chain uses TRBV10-3 with TRBJ1-2; 7 bases are a match to TRBD1. Sequencing was performed on blood. CDR3 amino acids: CAISETLTGHGYTF. The CDR3, as DNA: TGTGCCATCAGTGAGACCCTGACAGGGCATGGCTACACCTTC.